This record covers a single T cell receptor beta chain. Data came from immunoSEQ multiplex PCR; TCRdb stores just in-frame clones and leaves some out. This sample has over 100,000 clones, with 80% to 95% found just once. Between the trimmed V and J ends, which lost 5 bases and 7 bases, there was a span of 8 bases. CDR3 length equals 11 residues. The entry originates in a study of control samples from healthy donors and cancer patients. This chain connects TRBV12-3 or TRBV12-4 to TRBJ2-5; D gene unclear. The sample consisted of blood. The receptor was derived from a man in his late teens or twenties in good health. For the CDR3, the DNA is TGTGCCAGCAGTCCCCTCGGGACCCAGTACTTC. Its translation: CASSPLGTQYF.